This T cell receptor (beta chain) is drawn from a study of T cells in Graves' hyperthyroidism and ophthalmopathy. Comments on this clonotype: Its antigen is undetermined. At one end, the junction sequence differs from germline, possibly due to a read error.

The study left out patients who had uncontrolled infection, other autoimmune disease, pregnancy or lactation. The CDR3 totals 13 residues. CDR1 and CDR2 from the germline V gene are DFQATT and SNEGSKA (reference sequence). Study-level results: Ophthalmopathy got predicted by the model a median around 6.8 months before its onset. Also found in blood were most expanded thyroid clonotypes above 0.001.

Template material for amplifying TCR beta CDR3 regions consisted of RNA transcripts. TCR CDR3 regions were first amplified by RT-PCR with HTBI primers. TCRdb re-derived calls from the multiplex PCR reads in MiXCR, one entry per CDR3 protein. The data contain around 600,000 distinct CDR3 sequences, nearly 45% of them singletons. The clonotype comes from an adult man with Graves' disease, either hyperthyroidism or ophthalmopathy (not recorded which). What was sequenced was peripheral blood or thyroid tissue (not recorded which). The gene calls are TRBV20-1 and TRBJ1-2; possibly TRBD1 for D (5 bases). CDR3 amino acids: CGARRGIRYGYTF. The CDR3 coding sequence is TGCGGTGCTAGAAGGGGAATACGGTATGGCTACACCTTC.